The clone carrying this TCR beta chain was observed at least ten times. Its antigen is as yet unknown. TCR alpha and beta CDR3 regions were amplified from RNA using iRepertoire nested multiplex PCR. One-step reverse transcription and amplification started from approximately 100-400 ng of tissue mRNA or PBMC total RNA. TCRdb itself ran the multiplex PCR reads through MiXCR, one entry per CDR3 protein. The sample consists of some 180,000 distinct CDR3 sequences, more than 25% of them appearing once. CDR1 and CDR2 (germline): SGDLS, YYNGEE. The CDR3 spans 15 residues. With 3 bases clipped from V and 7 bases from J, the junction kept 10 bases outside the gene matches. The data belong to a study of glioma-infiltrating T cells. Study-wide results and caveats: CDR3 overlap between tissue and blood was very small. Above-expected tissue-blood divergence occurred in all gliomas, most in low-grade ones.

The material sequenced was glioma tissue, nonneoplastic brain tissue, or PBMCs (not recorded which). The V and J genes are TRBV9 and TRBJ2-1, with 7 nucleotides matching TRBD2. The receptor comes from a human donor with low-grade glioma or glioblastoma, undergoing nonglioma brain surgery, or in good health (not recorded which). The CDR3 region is CASSAAGREGNEQFF. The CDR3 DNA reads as TGTGCCAGCAGCGCAGCGGGGAGGGAAGGAAATGAGCAGTTCTTC.